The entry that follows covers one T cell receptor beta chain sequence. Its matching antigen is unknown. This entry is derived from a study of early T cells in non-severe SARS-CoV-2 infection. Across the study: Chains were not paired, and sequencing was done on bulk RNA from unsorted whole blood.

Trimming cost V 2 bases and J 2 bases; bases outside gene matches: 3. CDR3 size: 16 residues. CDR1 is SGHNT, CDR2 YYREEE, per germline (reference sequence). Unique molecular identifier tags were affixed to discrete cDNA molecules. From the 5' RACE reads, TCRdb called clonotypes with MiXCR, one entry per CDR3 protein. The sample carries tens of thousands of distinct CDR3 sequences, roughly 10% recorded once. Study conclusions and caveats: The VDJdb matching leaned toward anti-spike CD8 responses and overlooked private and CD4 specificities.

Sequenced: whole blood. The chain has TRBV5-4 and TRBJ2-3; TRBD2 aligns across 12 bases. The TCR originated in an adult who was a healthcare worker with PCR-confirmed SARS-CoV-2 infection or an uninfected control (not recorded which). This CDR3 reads CASSFRTSGATDTQYF. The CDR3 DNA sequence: TGTGCCAGCAGCTTCAGGACTAGCGGGGCCACAGATACGCAGTATTTT.